This entry lists 2 T cell receptor beta chains sequenced from one sample in a study of cytomegalovirus exposure and HLA in healthy donors. PCR employed 60 Vbeta and 13 Jbeta primers. Assay: immunoSEQ multiplex PCR; the TCRdb copy retains only in-frame clones and omits some. The sample yields about 160,000 clones, 55% to 80% seen once. The sequencing input was PBMCs. The receptors were sampled from a woman aged 55-70 years in good health and CMV-seropositive.

CDR3 in DNA: TGTGCCAGTAGGGGTCCGGGACAGGGGACCCACGAGCAGTACTTC. It specifies CASRGPGQGTHEQYF. The gene calls are TRBV19 and TRBJ2-7, with 10 nucleotides matching TRBD1. This CDR3 is 15 amino acids long. The V and J ends lost 6 bases and 5 bases, in that order; junction bases with no gene match: 10. Germline CDR1 LNHDA, CDR2 SQIVND (reference sequence). Full variable domain (outside the CDR3, taken from reference TRBV19 and TRBJ2-7): DGGITQSPKYLFRKEGQNVTLSCEQNLNHDAMYWYRQDPGQGLRLIYYSQIVNDFQKGDIAEGYSVSREKKESFPLTVTSAQKNPTAFYLCASRGPGQGTHEQYFGPGTRLTVT.

This clone was seen a few times. The chain recombines TRBV6-5 with TRBJ2-7; unclear D gene. Germline V gene data show CDR1 as MNHEY and CDR2 as SVGAGI. CDR3 size: 12 residues. V was cut by 5 bases and J by 3 bases, with 8 bases left in between. CDR3 bases: TGTGCCAGCAGTCGAGCAGGCTACGAGCAGTACTTC. This translates into CASSRAGYEQYF.